This TCR beta chain was sequenced for a study of cytomegalovirus exposure and HLA in healthy donors. The ends lost 9 bases at V and 3 bases at J; junction bases unmatched: 3. The CDR3 is 12 residues long. From germline, CDR1 is MNHEY and CDR2 SVGAGI. The PCR ran on 60 Vbeta and 13 Jbeta primers. Profiled with immunoSEQ multiplex PCR; TCRdb holds only in-frame clones, not every one. The data contain tens of thousands of clones, around 90% of them singletons. This clone turned up a few times. What it binds is not known. General observations from the study: In a later analysis, donors in an Asian-associated ancestry cluster reportedly had fewer N-insertions in productive TCRs than the cohort mean.

Sequences were obtained from PBMCs. The sequence was collected from a woman aged 40 to 50 in good health and CMV-seropositive. The chain links TRBV6-5 to TRBJ1-1; 8 bases match TRBD1. CDR3 loop: CASNRGDTEAFF. CDR3 in DNA: TGTGCCAGTAACAGGGGGGACACTGAAGCTTTCTTT.